One sample yielded the 26 T cell receptor beta chains listed below, sequenced in a study of blood T cell repertoires in COVID-19. The method was immunoSEQ multiplex PCR; TCRdb's version includes in-frame clones alone and lacks a portion of them. The data hold some 85,000 clones, with about nine tenths observed a single time. The sequenced sample consisted of peripheral blood. Receptor source: a man aged 50-60 years with acute or convalescent COVID-19.

The J gene is TRBJ1-6, the V gene TRBV30; D not certain. Germline lookup yields CDR1 GTSNPN and CDR2 SVGIG (reference sequence). There are 13 residues in the CDR3. The V end was cut by 5 bases, the J end by 9 bases, with 14 bases between. DNA for the CDR3: TGTGCCTGGTTGTACCCGCCGGGTTCACCCCTCCACTTT. Its translation: CAWLYPPGSPLHF.

J is TRBJ1-2 and V is TRBV5-4, with D unresolved. Trimming left V 4 bases short and J 4 bases short, with 11 bases between. Germline-derived CDR1 and CDR2 are SGHNT and YYREEE (reference sequence). This CDR3 has 13 residues. CDR3: CASSHLQTYGYTF. Here the CDR3 DNA reads TGTGCCAGCAGCCATCTACAGACCTATGGCTACACCTTC. Variable domain in full (rest from reference TRBV5-4 and TRBJ1-2): ETGVTQSPTHLIKTRGQQVTLRCSSQSGHNTVSWYQQALGQGPQFIFQYYREEENGRGNFPPRFSGLQFPNYSSELNVNALELDDSALYLCASSHLQTYGYTFGSGTRLTVV.

The rearrangement uses TRBV2 and TRBJ2-7; D is unresolved. The V gene's germline CDR1 is SNHLY and CDR2 FYNNEI. This CDR3 comprises 14 residues. Trimming took 7 bases from V and 2 from J, leaving 15 bases between them. The CDR3 sequence is CASILGRPAYEQYF. For the CDR3, the DNA is TGTGCCAGCATTCTCGGCAGGCCCGCCTACGAGCAGTACTTC. Complete variable domain (other parts from reference TRBV2 and TRBJ2-7): EPEVTQTPSHQVTQMGQEVILRCVPISNHLYFYWYRQILGQKVEFLVSFYNNEISEKSEIFDDQFSVERPDGSNFTLKIRSTKLEDSAMYFCASILGRPAYEQYFGPGTRLTVT.

The rearrangement uses TRBV7-9 and TRBJ1-2; possible D gene TRBD1, 6 bases. The CDR3 runs 13 residues. V was pared by 2 bases and J by 13 bases, with 17 bases between. Looked up from germline, CDR1 is SEHNR and CDR2 is FQNEAQ (reference sequence). The CDR3 coding sequence is TGTGCCAGCAGCTTACTCGGGGAACAGGGCCTCACCTTC. Translating gives CASSLLGEQGLTF.

The rearrangement links TRBV30 to TRBJ1-1; no definite D call. CDR3 length: 13 residues. V was trimmed by 1 base and J by 0 bases, leaving 6 bases between them. The germline V gene encodes CDR1 GTSNPN and CDR2 SVGIG (reference sequence). CDR3 sequence: CAWSAGLNTEAFF. Written as DNA, the CDR3 is TGTGCCTGGAGTGCAGGCCTGAACACTGAAGCTTTCTTT.

The CDR3 loop reads CAWSNTDTQYF. The CDR3 DNA follows: TGTGCCTGGTCCAACACAGATACGCAGTATTTT. The V call is TRBV30, the J call TRBJ2-3; D call uncertain. The CDR3 runs 11 residues. Germline V gives CDR1 GTSNPN, CDR2 SVGIG (reference sequence). V was trimmed by 5 bases and J by 2 bases, leaving 5 bases between them.

This clone was picked up a small number of times. J is TRBJ2-1 and V is TRBV6-4; 15 bases agree with TRBD2. This CDR3 comprises 18 residues. Germline V CDR1 and CDR2: MRHNA, SNTAGT. J lost 3 bases, V lost 7 bases, and 10 bases had no gene match. The CDR3 region has the DNA TGTGCCAGCACCTGGACTAGCGGGGGGGAGCCGGACTACAATGAGCAGTTCTTC. Protein: CASTWTSGGEPDYNEQFF.

The chain employs TRBV27 and TRBJ2-1; D unresolved. Trimming pared 5 bases from V and 2 bases from J, leaving 10 bases between. The V gene's germline CDR1 is MNHEY and CDR2 SMNVEV (reference sequence). This CDR3 region has 14 residues. Here the CDR3 reads CASSLRVAYNEQFF. CDR3 DNA: TGTGCCAGCAGTCTCCGGGTAGCCTACAATGAGCAGTTCTTC.

V and J are TRBV9 and TRBJ2-7; maybe TRBD1 (6 bases). Looked up from germline, CDR1 is SGDLS and CDR2 is YYNGEE. Trimming took off 0 bases at V and 3 bases at J, with 10 bases between the two ends. The CDR3 loop spans 14 amino acids. For the CDR3, the DNA is TGTGCCAGCAGCGTAGACAGGGCCGACTACGAGCAGTACGTC. Translated: CASSVDRADYEQYV.

J is TRBJ1-1 and V is TRBV2, with D perhaps matching TRBD1 (5 bases). Between the trimmed V and J ends, which lost 2 bases and 1 base, there was a span of 8 bases. Germline values: CDR1 SNHLY, CDR2 FYNNEI. The CDR3 consists of 14 residues. CDR3: CASSEYRGNTEAFF. The CDR3 coding sequence is TGTGCCAGCAGTGAATATAGGGGGAACACTGAAGCTTTCTTT.

V usage is TRBV10-3 and J usage is TRBJ2-2, with 12 bases aligning to TRBD2. The germline gives CDR1 ENHRY, CDR2 SYGVKD. With V trimmed by 6 bases and J by 6 bases, 11 bases remained unmatched. This CDR3 comprises 17 residues. DNA of the CDR3: TGTGCCATCAGCCGCACCCTAGCGGGGGGGCCCGCCGGGGAGCTGTTTTTT. The encoded protein is CAISRTLAGGPAGELFF.

This clone has only a few counts. The V gene is TRBV25-1, the J gene TRBJ1-2; 8 bases are a match to TRBD1. V lost 3 bases, J lost 5 bases, and 8 bases stayed unmatched. The CDR3 covers 15 residues. The germline V gene has CDR1 MGHDK and CDR2 SYGVNS. CDR3 in amino acids: CASSDFQGAGYGYTF. CDR3 in DNA: TGTGCCAGCAGTGACTTTCAGGGGGCGGGGTATGGCTACACCTTC.

V is TRBV27 and J is TRBJ1-2, with 8 bases matching TRBD1. V trimming: 10 bases; J trimming: 1 base; junction bases outside the gene matches: 11. This CDR3 has 15 residues. CDR1 and CDR2 (germline): MNHEY, SMNVEV (reference sequence). CDR3 nucleotides: TGTGCCAACGATCCTGGACAGGGACTTAACTATGGCTACACCTTC. This translates into CANDPGQGLNYGYTF.

The chain employs TRBV11-3 and TRBJ2-2; D is uncertain. The CDR3 runs to 14 residues. Germline V gene sequence: CDR1 SGHNT, CDR2 YENEEA. V was clipped by 5 bases and J by 0 bases, with 7 bases between them. CDR3 nucleotides: TGTGCCAGCAGCCCACGGGCGAACACCGGGGAGCTGTTTTTT. Encoded protein: CASSPRANTGELFF.

The chain uses TRBV7-2 and TRBJ2-3; D is unresolved. This CDR3 spans 14 amino acids. The V gene lost 2 bases and the J gene lost 7 bases, with 13 bases spanning the gap. Germline CDR1 SGHTA, CDR2 FQGNSA. This CDR3 reads CASSLSEAANTQYF. The CDR3 bases are TGTGCCAGCAGCTTAAGTGAGGCGGCGAATACGCAGTATTTT.

This rearrangement joins TRBV5-1 to TRBJ1-1, with 10 bases lining up with TRBD1. V shed 2 bases and J 4 bases; nucleotides not matched to a gene: 2. The CDR3 extends over 14 amino acids. CDR1 and CDR2 from the germline V gene are SGHRS and YFSETQ. The CDR3: CASSFGTGATEAFF. The DNA of the CDR3 is TGCGCCAGCAGCTTCGGGACAGGGGCCACTGAAGCTTTCTTT.

The chain employs TRBV4-2 and TRBJ1-1, with D possibly being TRBD1 (6 bases). The CDR3 has 17 residues. Germline CDR1 is LGHNA and CDR2 is YNFKEQ. Trimming removed 4 bases from V and 8 bases from J, with 26 bases in between. CDR3 loop: CASSRGGGGQDRAEAFF. The CDR3 DNA reads as TGTGCCAGCAGCCGGGGTGGGGGGGGCCAGGACAGAGCCGAAGCTTTCTTT.

The rearrangement joins TRBV3-1 (or the pseudogene TRBV3-2) to TRBJ2-1; maybe TRBD1 (6 bases). Germline V CDR1 and CDR2: LGHDT, YNNKEL (reference sequence). V was shortened by 2 bases and J by 6 bases, with 11 bases between the two germline ends. This CDR3 is 14 amino acids long. This chain's CDR3 is CASSQRTVFNEQFF. CDR3 nucleotides: TGTGCCAGCAGCCAACGGACAGTATTCAATGAGCAGTTCTTC.

The chain joins TRBV2 to TRBJ1-2, with 10 bases aligning to TRBD1. The CDR3 has 15 residues. Per germline, CDR1 SNHLY and CDR2 FYNNEI. The junction had 3 bases not matched to a gene; V was cut back by 5 bases and J by 0 bases. CDR3 in amino acids: CASSNGQGANYGYTF. DNA for the CDR3: TGTGCCAGCAGTAACGGACAGGGGGCTAACTATGGCTACACCTTC.

The chain uses TRBV11-2 and TRBJ2-5, with 8 positions matching TRBD1. The CDR3 is 15 amino acids. V dropped 1 base and J dropped 1; count of bases not matched to a gene: 2. The germline V gene has CDR1 SGHAT and CDR2 FQNNGV. The CDR3 DNA sequence: TGTGCCAGCAGCTTAGCCACAGGGGGCCAAGAGACCCAGTACTTC. Translated: CASSLATGGQETQYF.

V gene TRBV30 combines with J gene TRBJ2-7; 7 bases match TRBD2. The CDR3 is made up of 13 amino acids. Germline V gives CDR1 GTSNPN, CDR2 SVGIG (reference sequence). J lost 9 bases, V lost 0 bases, and 8 bases had no gene match. The CDR3 loop reads CAWSVQGGNVQYF. CDR3 in DNA: TGTGCCTGGAGTGTGCAGGGAGGGAACGTGCAGTACTTC.

The chain links TRBV5-1 to TRBJ2-7; 8 bases agree with TRBD2. CDR3 length equals 14 residues. V was pared by 4 bases and J by 2 bases, with 5 bases of the junction left unmatched. The germline V gene has CDR1 SGHRS and CDR2 YFSETQ. The CDR3 sequence: CASSSTSGTYEQYF. Here the CDR3 DNA reads TGCGCCAGCAGCAGTACTAGCGGCACCTACGAGCAGTACTTC.

The V call is TRBV6-5, the J call TRBJ1-5, with D unresolved. The germline V and J ends were trimmed by 6 bases and 4 bases, with 10 bases remaining between them. The CDR3 loop spans 13 amino acids. Germline V gene lookup returns CDR1 MNHEY and CDR2 SVGAGI. CDR3 nucleotide sequence: TGTGCCAGCAGCCTCTCACTAAATCAGCCCCAGCATTTT. Protein: CASSLSLNQPQHF.

The chain uses TRBV2 and TRBJ2-3; 11 bases align to TRBD2. The CDR3 loop spans 15 amino acids. Germline V lookup: CDR1 SNHLY, CDR2 FYNNEI. The V gene end was trimmed by 11 bases and the J gene end by 2 bases; junction bases not matched to a gene: 9. The CDR3 spells CAGGTSGGLTDTQYF. CDR3 bases: TGTGCCGGGGGCACTAGCGGGGGACTCACAGATACGCAGTATTTT. Full variable domain (rest looked up from reference TRBV2 and TRBJ2-3): EPEVTQTPSHQVTQMGQEVILRCVPISNHLYFYWYRQILGQKVEFLVSFYNNEISEKSEIFDDQFSVERPDGSNFTLKIRSTKLEDSAMYFCAGGTSGGLTDTQYFGPGTRLTVL.

V usage is TRBV2 and J usage is TRBJ1-1; 11 bases line up with TRBD1. Trimming took 7 bases from V and 4 from J; bases not matched to a gene: 11. This CDR3 has 16 residues. Germline V gene lookup returns CDR1 SNHLY and CDR2 FYNNEI. The CDR3 loop is CASTRGGTGGTTEAFF. The CDR3 bases are TGTGCCAGCACCAGAGGTGGGACAGGGGGGACCACTGAAGCTTTCTTT.

The chain is built from TRBV5-1 and TRBJ1-6; the match to TRBD1 covers 7 bases. The CDR3 is 14 residues long. CDR1 is SGHRS, CDR2 YFSETQ, per germline. Trimming at V came to 0 bases and at J to 6 bases, leaving 0 bases not matched to a gene. CDR3 nucleotide sequence: TGCGCCAGCAGCTTGGACAGGGGTAATTCACCCCTCCACTTT. Amino acid sequence: CASSLDRGNSPLHF.